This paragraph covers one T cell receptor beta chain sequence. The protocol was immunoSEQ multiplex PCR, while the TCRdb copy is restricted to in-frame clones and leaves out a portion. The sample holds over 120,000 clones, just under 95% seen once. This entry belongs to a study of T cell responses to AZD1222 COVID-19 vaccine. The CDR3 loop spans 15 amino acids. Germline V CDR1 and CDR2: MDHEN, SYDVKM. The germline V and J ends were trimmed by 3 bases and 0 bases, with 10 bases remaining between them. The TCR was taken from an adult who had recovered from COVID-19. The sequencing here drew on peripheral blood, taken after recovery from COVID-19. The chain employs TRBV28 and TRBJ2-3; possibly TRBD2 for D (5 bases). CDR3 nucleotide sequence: TGTGCCAGCAGTTTCAGTGGCGGGAGCACAGATACGCAGTATTTT. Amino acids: CASSFSGGSTDTQYF.